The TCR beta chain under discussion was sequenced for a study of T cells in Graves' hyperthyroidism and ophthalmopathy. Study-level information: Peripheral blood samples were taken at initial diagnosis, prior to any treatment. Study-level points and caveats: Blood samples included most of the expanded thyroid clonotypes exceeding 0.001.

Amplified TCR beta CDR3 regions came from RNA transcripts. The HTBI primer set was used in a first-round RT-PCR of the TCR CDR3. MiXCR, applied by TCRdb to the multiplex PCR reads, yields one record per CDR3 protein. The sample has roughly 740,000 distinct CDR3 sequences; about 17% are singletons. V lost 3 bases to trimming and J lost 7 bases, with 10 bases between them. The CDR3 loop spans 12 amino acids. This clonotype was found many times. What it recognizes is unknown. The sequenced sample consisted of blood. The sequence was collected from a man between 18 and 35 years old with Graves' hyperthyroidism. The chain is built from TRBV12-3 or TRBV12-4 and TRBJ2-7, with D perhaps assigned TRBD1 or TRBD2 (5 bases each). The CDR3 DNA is TGTGCCAGCAGTTTTGGGGGAAGGGAGCAGTACTTC. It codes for CASSFGGREQYF.